The source of this T cell receptor (beta chain) is a study of cytomegalovirus exposure and HLA in healthy donors. Study summary: Previous work identified roughly 110 million unique TCR beta sequences from 200 million or so T cells.

CDR1 is SGHVS, CDR2 FNYEAQ, per germline. The CDR3 spans 15 residues. Trimming took 4 bases from V and 5 from J, leaving 17 bases between them. Comments on this clone: Its matching antigen is unknown.

Whole-study findings and limits: HLA alleles showed associations with some 17,000 TCR beta sequences in a later analysis, at a 0.05 false discovery rate. The study flagged some 170 TCR beta chains as cytomegalovirus-associated.

It was with 60 Vbeta and 13 Jbeta primers that the PCR ran. Sequenced by immunoSEQ multiplex PCR; TCRdb stores in-frame clones only, minus some. This sample yields 150,000 to 200,000 clones, of which 80% to 90% are seen a single time; roughly 2.1% belongs to the top ten. The chain uses TRBV7-6 and TRBJ2-5; TRBD1 might be the D (6 bases). The sequence came from a young man in good health and CMV-seropositive. Sequencing was done on a sample of PBMCs. The DNA for the CDR3 is TGTGCCAGCAGCTCTGGACAGATTATGAGGGAGACCCAGTACTTC. This encodes CASSSGQIMRETQYF.